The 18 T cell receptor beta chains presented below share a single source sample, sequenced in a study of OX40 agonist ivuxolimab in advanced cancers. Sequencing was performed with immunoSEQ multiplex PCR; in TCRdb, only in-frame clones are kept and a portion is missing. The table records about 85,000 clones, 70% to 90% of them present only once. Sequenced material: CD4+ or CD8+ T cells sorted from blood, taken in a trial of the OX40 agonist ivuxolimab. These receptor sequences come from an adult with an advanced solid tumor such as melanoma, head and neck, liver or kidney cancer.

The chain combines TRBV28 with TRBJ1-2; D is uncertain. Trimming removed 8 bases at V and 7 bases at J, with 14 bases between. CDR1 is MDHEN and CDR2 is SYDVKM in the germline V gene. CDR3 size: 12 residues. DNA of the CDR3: TGTGCCAGCCCAGGAGTTGATGGTGGCTACACCTTC. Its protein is CASPGVDGGYTF.

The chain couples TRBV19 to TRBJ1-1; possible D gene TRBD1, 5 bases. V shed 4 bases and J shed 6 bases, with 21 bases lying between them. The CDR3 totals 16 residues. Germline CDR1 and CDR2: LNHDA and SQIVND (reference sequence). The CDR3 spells CASSNPARQGFPEAFF. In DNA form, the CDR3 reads TGTGCCAGTAGTAACCCCGCCCGGCAGGGATTCCCTGAAGCTTTCTTT.

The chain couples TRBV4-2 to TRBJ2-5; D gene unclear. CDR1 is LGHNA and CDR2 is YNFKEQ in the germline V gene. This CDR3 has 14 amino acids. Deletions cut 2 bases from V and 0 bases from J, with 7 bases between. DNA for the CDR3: TGTGCCAGCAGCCAAAGTCAGCACCAAGAGACCCAGTACTTC. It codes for CASSQSQHQETQYF.

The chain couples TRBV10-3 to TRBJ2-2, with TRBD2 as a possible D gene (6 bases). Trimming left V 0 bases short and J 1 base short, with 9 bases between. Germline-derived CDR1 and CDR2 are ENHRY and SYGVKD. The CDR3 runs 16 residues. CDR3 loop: CAISESWGLNTGELFF. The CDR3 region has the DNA TGTGCCATCAGTGAGTCGTGGGGACTGAACACCGGGGAGCTGTTTTTT.

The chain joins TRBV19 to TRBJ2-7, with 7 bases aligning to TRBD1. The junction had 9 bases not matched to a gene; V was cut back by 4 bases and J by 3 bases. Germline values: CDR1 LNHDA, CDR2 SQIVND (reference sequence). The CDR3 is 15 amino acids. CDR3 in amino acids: CASSSEGQPLYEQYF. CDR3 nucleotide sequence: TGTGCCAGTAGTAGCGAGGGACAGCCACTCTACGAGCAGTACTTC. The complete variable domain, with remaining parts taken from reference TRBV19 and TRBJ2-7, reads DGGITQSPKYLFRKEGQNVTLSCEQNLNHDAMYWYRQDPGQGLRLIYYSQIVNDFQKGDIAEGYSVSREKKESFPLTVTSAQKNPTAFYLCASSSEGQPLYEQYFGPGTRLTVT.

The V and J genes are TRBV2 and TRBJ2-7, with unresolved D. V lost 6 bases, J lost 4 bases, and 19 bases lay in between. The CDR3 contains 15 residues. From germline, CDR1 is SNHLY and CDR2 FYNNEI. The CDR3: CASRAPSPPLYEQYF. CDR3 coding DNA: TGTGCCAGCAGAGCCCCCTCGCCCCCTTTATACGAGCAGTACTTC.

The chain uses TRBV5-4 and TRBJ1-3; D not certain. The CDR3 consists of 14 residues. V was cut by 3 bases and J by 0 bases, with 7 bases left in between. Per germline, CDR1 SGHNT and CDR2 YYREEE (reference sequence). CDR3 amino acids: CASSSAPSGNTIYF. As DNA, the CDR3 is TGTGCCAGCAGCTCCGCCCCCTCTGGAAACACCATATATTTT.

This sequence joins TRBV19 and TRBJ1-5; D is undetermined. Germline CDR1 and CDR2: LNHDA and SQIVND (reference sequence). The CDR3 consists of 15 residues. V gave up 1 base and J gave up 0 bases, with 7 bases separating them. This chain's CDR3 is CASSIGVYSNQPQHF. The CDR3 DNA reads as TGTGCCAGTAGTATAGGAGTCTATAGCAATCAGCCCCAGCATTTT.

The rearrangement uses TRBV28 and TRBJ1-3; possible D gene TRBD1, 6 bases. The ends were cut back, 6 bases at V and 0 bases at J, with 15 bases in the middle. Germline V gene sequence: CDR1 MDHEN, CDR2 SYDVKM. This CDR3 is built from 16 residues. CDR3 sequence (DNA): TGTGCCAGCAGCAATGCTGGACAGAGCTCTGGAAACACCATATATTTT. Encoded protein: CASSNAGQSSGNTIYF.

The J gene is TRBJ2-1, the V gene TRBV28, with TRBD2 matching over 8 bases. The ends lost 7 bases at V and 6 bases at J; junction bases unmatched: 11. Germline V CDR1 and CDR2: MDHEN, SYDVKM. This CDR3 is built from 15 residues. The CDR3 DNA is TGTGCCAGCAAACCACGGGGGGGGAGAGGCAATGAGCAGTTCTTC. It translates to CASKPRGGRGNEQFF.

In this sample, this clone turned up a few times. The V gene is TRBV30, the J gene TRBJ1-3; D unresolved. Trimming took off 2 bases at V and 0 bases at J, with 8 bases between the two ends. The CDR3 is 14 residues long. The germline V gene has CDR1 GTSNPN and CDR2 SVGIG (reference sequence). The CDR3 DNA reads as TGTGCCTGGAGTCTTACACACTCTGGAAACACCATATATTTT. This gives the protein CAWSLTHSGNTIYF.

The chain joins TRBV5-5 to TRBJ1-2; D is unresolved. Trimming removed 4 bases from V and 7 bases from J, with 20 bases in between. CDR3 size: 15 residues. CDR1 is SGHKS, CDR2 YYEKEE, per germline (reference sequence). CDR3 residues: CASSQAEGTTSGYTF. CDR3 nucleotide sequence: TGTGCCAGCAGCCAAGCAGAGGGAACGACTTCTGGCTACACCTTC.

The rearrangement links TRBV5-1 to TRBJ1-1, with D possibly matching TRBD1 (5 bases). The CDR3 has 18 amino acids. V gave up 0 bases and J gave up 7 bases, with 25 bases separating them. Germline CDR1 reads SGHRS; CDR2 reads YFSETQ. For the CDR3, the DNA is TGCGCCAGCAGCTTGGTTCATTGGCAGGGTCTCGGGAAGGGTGAAGCTTTCTTT. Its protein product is CASSLVHWQGLGKGEAFF.

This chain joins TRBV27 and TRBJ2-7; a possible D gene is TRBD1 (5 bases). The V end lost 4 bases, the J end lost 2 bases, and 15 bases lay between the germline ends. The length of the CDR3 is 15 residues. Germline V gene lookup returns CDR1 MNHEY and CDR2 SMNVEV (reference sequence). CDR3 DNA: TGTGCCAGCAGTTCGCTCCACAGGATACCCTACGAGCAGTACTTC. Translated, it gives CASSSLHRIPYEQYF.

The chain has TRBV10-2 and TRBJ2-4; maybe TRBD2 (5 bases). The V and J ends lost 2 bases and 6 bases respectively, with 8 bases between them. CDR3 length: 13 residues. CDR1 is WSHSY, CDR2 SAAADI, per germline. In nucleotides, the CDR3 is TGCGCCAGCAGTGAGCGGCGGGTAAACATTCAGTACTTC. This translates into CASSERRVNIQYF.

The CDR3 loop reads CASQGAAGSIYGYTF. CDR3 sequence (DNA): TGTGCCAGCCAGGGGGCGGCCGGGTCTATCTATGGCTACACCTTC. This chain links TRBV28 with TRBJ1-2, with 8 bases that match TRBD1. Trimming removed 8 bases from V and 4 bases from J; junction bases left unmatched: 12. Germline V gene lookup returns CDR1 MDHEN and CDR2 SYDVKM. This CDR3 region has 15 residues.

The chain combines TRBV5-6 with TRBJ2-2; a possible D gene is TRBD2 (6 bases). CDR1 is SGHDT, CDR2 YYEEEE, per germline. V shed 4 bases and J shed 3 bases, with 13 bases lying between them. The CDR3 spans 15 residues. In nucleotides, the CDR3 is TGTGCCAGCAGCCCCCGGTGGGGGGACACCGGGGAGCTGTTTTTT. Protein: CASSPRWGDTGELFF.

The CDR3 sequence is CASSPTRGMSNTEAFF. CDR3 in DNA: TGTGCCAGCAGTCCGACAAGGGGTATGTCGAACACTGAAGCTTTCTTT. The gene calls are TRBV28 and TRBJ1-1; tentatively, D is TRBD1 (5 bases). CDR1 is MDHEN and CDR2 is SYDVKM in the germline V gene. V lost 5 bases to trimming and J lost 1 base, with 17 bases between them. This CDR3 is 16 amino acids long.